This T cell receptor beta chain was recovered during a study of early T cells in non-severe SARS-CoV-2 infection. Study in general: With bulk RNA from unsorted whole blood as input, sequencing yielded unpaired chains.

Each cDNA molecule carried a unique molecular identifier. TCRdb passed the 5' RACE reads through MiXCR, listing each CDR3 protein once. This table holds tens of thousands of distinct CDR3 sequences, about a tenth found once. Study-level points and caveats: Using VDJdb, the matching emphasized anti-spike CD8 responses while missing private and CD4 specificities.

With regard to this clonotype: Its antigen is undetermined.

This sequence originates from an adult who was a healthcare worker with PCR-confirmed SARS-CoV-2 infection or an uninfected control (not recorded which). The sequenced material came from whole blood.

CDR3 in amino acids: CAIRPIVGELFF. CDR3 nucleotide sequence: TGTGCCATCAGACCTATAGTCGGGGAGCTGTTTTTT. The J gene is TRBJ2-2, the V gene TRBV10-3; D call uncertain. The CDR3 has 12 residues. V was clipped by 6 bases and J by 7 bases, with 9 bases between them. Germline CDR1 ENHRY, CDR2 SYGVKD.